Presented here are 16 T cell receptor beta chains from one specimen sequenced in a study of blood T cell repertoires in COVID-19. TCRdb's copy holds only in-frame clones and misses some; the assay was immunoSEQ multiplex PCR. The sample includes some 120,000 clones, 70% to 75% of them seen just once. The sequencing sample was made of peripheral blood. These receptors were collected from a man aged 55-75 years with acute or convalescent COVID-19.

The gene calls are TRBV2 and TRBJ1-1; no clear D. The CDR3 runs to 13 residues. With 7 bases removed from V and 0 bases from J, the gap between germline ends came to 9 bases. Germline CDR1 and CDR2: SNHLY and FYNNEI. CDR3 region: CASNTNLNTEAFF. CDR3 nucleotides: TGTGCCAGCAACACAAATTTGAACACTGAAGCTTTCTTT.

This clone was observed a few times. The gene calls are TRBV4-1 and TRBJ2-3; TRBD2 matches 9 bases. The CDR3 loop spans 16 amino acids. V dropped 0 bases and J dropped 5; count of bases not matched to a gene: 6. Germline lookup yields CDR1 MGHRA and CDR2 YSYEKL. The CDR3 protein is CASSQDRAGGLDTQYF. In DNA, the CDR3 is TGCGCCAGCAGCCAAGATCGTGCGGGGGGGCTAGATACGCAGTATTTT.

The CDR3 here is CASSQETTANYGYTF. The CDR3 DNA is TGCGCCAGCAGCCAAGAGACAACAGCTAACTATGGCTACACCTTC. The chain links TRBV4-1 to TRBJ1-2; D is unresolved. This CDR3 comprises 15 residues. Per the germline V gene, CDR1 is MGHRA and CDR2 is YSYEKL. V lost 0 bases and J lost 0, with 8 bases in between.

This clone showed up just once. The gene calls are TRBV11-2 and TRBJ2-7, with D possibly TRBD1 on 5 matching bases. The CDR3 extends over 13 amino acids. Between the trimmed V and J ends, which lost 3 bases and 5 bases, there was a span of 11 bases. CDR1 and CDR2 from the germline V gene are SGHAT and FQNNGV. CDR3 sequence reads: CASSFDRGDEQYF. As DNA, the CDR3 is TGTGCCAGCAGCTTCGACAGAGGAGACGAGCAGTACTTC.

This clone was seen a few times. The chain employs TRBV20-1 and TRBJ2-7; D not resolved. Trimming pared 2 bases from V and 3 bases from J, leaving 5 bases between. Germline CDR1 reads DFQATT; CDR2 reads SNEGSKA (reference sequence). This CDR3 contains 11 residues. CDR3 DNA: TGCAGTGCTAGAAGAGGCTACGAGCAGTACTTC. Amino acid sequence: CSARRGYEQYF.

The chain carries TRBV27 and TRBJ2-3; TRBD2 agrees at 10 bases. After removal of 0 bases from V and 4 bases from J, the junction contained 7 bases not matched to a gene. CDR1 MNHEY and CDR2 SMNVEV come from the germline V gene (reference sequence). This CDR3 is 17 amino acids long. The CDR3 nucleotides read TGTGCCAGCAGTTTATCACAGCGGGGGGGGCCCGCAGATACGCAGTATTTT. It codes for CASSLSQRGGPADTQYF.

The rearrangement joins TRBV27 to TRBJ1-6, with 9 bases identical to TRBD1. Germline CDR1 is MNHEY and CDR2 is SMNVEV (reference sequence). The CDR3 is made up of 15 amino acids. V dropped 7 bases and J dropped 7; count of bases not matched to a gene: 8. CDR3 loop: CASTSGTGMNSPLHF. The CDR3 bases are TGTGCCAGCACCTCAGGGACAGGGATGAATTCACCCCTCCACTTT.

This sequence joins TRBV12-5 and TRBJ2-1; 9 nucleotides agree with TRBD1. The CDR3 is 14 amino acids. V shed 6 bases and J 3 bases; nucleotides not matched to a gene: 3. From germline, CDR1 is LGHNT and CDR2 FRNRAP. CDR3 nucleotide sequence: TGTGCTAGTGGACGGACAGGGGACTACAATGAGCAGTTCTTC. Protein product: CASGRTGDYNEQFF.

V and J are TRBV11-2 and TRBJ2-7, with D unresolved. Germline-derived CDR1 and CDR2 are SGHAT and FQNNGV. CDR3 length: 15 amino acids. V lost 0 bases, J lost 0 bases, and 9 bases lay in between. Here the CDR3 DNA reads TGTGCCAGCAGCTTAGATCCGGGTAGCTCCTACGAGCAGTACTTC. Its protein product is CASSLDPGSSYEQYF.

This clone showed up just a few times. The chain couples TRBV3-1 (or the pseudogene TRBV3-2) to TRBJ1-3; 7 bases agree with TRBD1. Germline CDR1 reads LGHDT; CDR2 reads YNNKEL (reference sequence). The CDR3 has 15 residues. V dropped 6 bases and J dropped 0; count of bases not matched to a gene: 5. The CDR3 is CASRRQGSSGNTIYF. The DNA for the CDR3 is TGTGCCAGCAGGCGACAGGGATCCTCTGGAAACACCATATATTTT.

The V gene is TRBV24-1, the J gene TRBJ2-3, with 7 bases fitting TRBD1. V shed 6 bases and J 6 bases; nucleotides not matched to a gene: 8. Germline-derived CDR1 and CDR2 are KGHDR and SFDVKD. The length of the CDR3 is 14 residues. The CDR3 reads CATSRQGVTDTQYF. The CDR3 DNA reads TGTGCCACCAGTAGACAGGGTGTGACCGATACGCAGTATTTT.

This rearrangement joins TRBV15 to TRBJ2-1, with a weak D call TRBD2 (5 bases). The germline CDR1 and CDR2 sequences are LNHNV and YYDKDF (reference sequence). Trimming cost V 3 bases and J 6 bases, with 9 bases left between them. This CDR3 has 13 residues. The CDR3 nucleotides read TGTGCCACCAGCAGCGGACTCTCCAATGAGCAGTTCTTC. This encodes CATSSGLSNEQFF. The whole variable domain, filled in from reference TRBV15 and TRBJ2-1, reads DAMVIQNPRYQVTQFGKPVTLSCSQTLNHNVMYWYQQKSSQAPKLLFHYYDKDFNNEADTPDNFQSRRPNTSFCFLDIRSPGLGDTAMYLCATSSGLSNEQFFGPGTRLTVL.

This clone was seen a few times. The V call is TRBV9, the J call TRBJ2-1, with 14 bases lining up with TRBD2. V was pared by 5 bases and J by 0 bases, with 19 bases of the junction left unmatched. Per the germline V gene, CDR1 is SGDLS and CDR2 is YYNGEE. This CDR3 region has 22 residues. The CDR3 nucleotides are TGTGCCAGCAGTGACCCCTCCCCAGGGACTAGCGGGAGTAAAAGCTCCTACAATGAGCAGTTCTTC. Encoded protein: CASSDPSPGTSGSKSSYNEQFF.

This chain joins TRBV5-1 and TRBJ1-2; D is perhaps TRBD1 (5 bases). This CDR3 comprises 14 residues. The germline V gene encodes CDR1 SGHRS and CDR2 YFSETQ. Trimming stripped 3 bases from V and 3 bases from J, with 12 bases between. CDR3 sequence reads: CASSSGSSDYGYTF. CDR3 nucleotide sequence: TGCGCCAGCAGCTCAGGGTCGTCGGACTATGGCTACACCTTC.

This sequence joins TRBV30 and TRBJ2-3; D is possibly TRBD1 (6 bases). The CDR3 contains 12 residues. V shed 2 bases and J shed 6 bases, with 9 bases lying between them. From germline, CDR1 is GTSNPN and CDR2 SVGIG (reference sequence). The CDR3 region is CAWSPRGDTQYF. As DNA, the CDR3 is TGTGCCTGGAGTCCTAGGGGGGATACGCAGTATTTT.

The chain links TRBV18 to TRBJ1-5, with TRBD1 matching 8 bases. Germline loops: CDR1 KGHSH, CDR2 LQKENI. V was pared by 1 base and J by 11 bases, with 10 bases of the junction left unmatched. This CDR3 contains 15 residues. CDR3 region: CASSPRTGIGQAQHF. The CDR3 coding sequence is TGTGCCAGCTCACCACGGACAGGGATCGGACAGGCCCAGCATTTT.